One T cell receptor beta chain is described in this entry. Assay used: immunoSEQ multiplex PCR; TCRdb lists only in-frame clones, some missing. The sample consists of about 110,000 clones, roughly 81% of them appearing once. This record belongs to a study of blood T cell repertoires in COVID-19. The overall study: Acute and convalescent COVID-19 specimens originated in the United States, Italy and Spain. Sources were T cells, B-cell-depleted T cells, or PBMCs; the material itself was cDNA or gDNA.

Germline V gives CDR1 SNHLY, CDR2 FYNNEI. The CDR3 totals 14 residues. Trimming left V 6 bases short and J 4 bases short, with 16 bases between. The chain carries TRBV2 and TRBJ2-7; D may be TRBD2 (6 bases). Sequenced: peripheral blood. The TCR originated in a man aged 35 to 55 with acute or convalescent COVID-19. This CDR3 is CASSAQGGQYEQYF. For the CDR3, the DNA is TGTGCCAGCAGCGCCCAGGGAGGACAATACGAGCAGTACTTC.